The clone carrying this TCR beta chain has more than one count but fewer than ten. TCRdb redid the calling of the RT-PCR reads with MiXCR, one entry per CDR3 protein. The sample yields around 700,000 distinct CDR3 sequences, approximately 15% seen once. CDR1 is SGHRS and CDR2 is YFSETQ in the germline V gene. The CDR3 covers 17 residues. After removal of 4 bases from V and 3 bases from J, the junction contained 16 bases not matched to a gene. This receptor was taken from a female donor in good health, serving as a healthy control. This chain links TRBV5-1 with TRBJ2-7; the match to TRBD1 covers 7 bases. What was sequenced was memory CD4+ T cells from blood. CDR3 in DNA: TGCGCCAGCAGCGCGACAGGGTCTCCAGGAAACAGCTACGAGCAGTACTTC. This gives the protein CASSATGSPGNSYEQYF.